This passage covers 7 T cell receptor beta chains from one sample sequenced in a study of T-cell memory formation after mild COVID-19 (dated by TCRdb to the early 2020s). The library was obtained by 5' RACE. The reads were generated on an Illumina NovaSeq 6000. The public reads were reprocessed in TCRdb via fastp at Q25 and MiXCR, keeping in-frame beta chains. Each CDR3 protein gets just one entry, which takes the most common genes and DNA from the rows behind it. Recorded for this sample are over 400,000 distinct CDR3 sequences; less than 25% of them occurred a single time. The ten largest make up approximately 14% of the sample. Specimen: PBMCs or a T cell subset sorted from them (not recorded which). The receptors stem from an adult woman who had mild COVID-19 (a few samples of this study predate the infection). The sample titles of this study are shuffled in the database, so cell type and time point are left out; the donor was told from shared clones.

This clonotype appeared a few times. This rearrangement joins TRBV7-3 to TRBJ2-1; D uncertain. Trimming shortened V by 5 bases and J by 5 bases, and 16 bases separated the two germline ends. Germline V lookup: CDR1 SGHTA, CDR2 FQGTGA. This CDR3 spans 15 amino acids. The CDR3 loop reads CASSVDSGLHNEQFF. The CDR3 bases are TGTGCCAGCAGCGTAGACTCCGGGCTCCACAATGAGCAGTTCTTC.

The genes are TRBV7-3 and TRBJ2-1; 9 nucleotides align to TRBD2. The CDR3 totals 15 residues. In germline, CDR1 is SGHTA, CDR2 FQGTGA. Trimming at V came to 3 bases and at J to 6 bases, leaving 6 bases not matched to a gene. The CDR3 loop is CASSFRLAAPNEQFF. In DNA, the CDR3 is TGTGCCAGCAGCTTCCGACTAGCGGCCCCCAATGAGCAGTTCTTC.

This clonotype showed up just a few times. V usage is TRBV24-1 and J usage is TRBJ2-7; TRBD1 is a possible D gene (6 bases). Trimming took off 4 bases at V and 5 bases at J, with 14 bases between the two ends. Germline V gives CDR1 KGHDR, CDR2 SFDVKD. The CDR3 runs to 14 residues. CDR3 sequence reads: CATSDYPTGHEQYF. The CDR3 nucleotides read TGTGCCACCAGTGACTACCCGACAGGACACGAGCAGTACTTC.

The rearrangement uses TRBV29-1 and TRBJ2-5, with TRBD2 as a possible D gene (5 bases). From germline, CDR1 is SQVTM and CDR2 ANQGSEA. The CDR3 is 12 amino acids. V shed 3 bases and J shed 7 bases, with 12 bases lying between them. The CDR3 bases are TGCAGCGTTGAGGAGGCCACGGGGACCCAGTACTTC. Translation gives CSVEEATGTQYF.

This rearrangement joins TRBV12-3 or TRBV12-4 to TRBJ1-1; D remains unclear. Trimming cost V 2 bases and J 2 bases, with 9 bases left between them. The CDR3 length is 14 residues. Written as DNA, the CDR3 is TGTGCCAGCAGTTTAACCCGTTTTAACACTGAAGCTTTCTTT. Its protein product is CASSLTRFNTEAFF.

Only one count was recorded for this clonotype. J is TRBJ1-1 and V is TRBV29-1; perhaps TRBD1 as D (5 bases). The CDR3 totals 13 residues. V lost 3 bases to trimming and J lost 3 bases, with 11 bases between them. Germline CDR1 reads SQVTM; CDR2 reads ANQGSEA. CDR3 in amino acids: CSVDDRDYTEAFF. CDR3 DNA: TGCAGCGTTGACGACAGAGATTACACTGAAGCTTTCTTT.

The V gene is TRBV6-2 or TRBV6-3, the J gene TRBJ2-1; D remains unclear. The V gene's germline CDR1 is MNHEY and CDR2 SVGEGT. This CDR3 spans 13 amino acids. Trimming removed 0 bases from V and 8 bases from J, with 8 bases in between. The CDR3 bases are TGTGCCAGCAGTTACTCGTTGGGCTATGAGCAGTTCTTC. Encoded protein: CASSYSLGYEQFF.